The 23 T cell receptor beta chains below come from one sample, sequenced in a study of control samples from healthy donors and cancer patients. The method was immunoSEQ multiplex PCR; TCRdb's version includes in-frame clones alone and lacks a portion of them. The data show approximately 70,000 clones, 75% to 90% seen once. Sequences were obtained from blood. These receptor sequences come from a man in his forties or fifties in good health.

The chain couples TRBV5-1 to TRBJ1-3; weak D call: TRBD1 (5 bases). The CDR3 covers 14 residues. V gave up 7 bases and J gave up 2 bases, with 13 bases separating them. In germline, CDR1 is SGHRS, CDR2 YFSETQ. The chain's CDR3 is CASRTRGAGNTIYF. The CDR3 DNA reads as TGCGCCAGCCGAACGAGGGGTGCTGGAAACACCATATATTTT. The variable domain in full, with the rest retrieved from reference TRBV5-1 and TRBJ1-3, is KAGVTQTPRYLIKTRGQQVTLSCSPISGHRSVSWYQQTPGQGLQFLFEYFSETQRNKGNFPGRFSGRQFSNSRSEMNVSTLELGDSALYLCASRTRGAGNTIYFGEGSWLTVV.

This chain joins TRBV7-2 and TRBJ1-6; TRBD1 might be the D (6 bases). Germline V lookup: CDR1 SGHTA, CDR2 FQGNSA. Trimming removed 3 bases at V and 8 bases at J, with 11 bases between. The CDR3 length is 14 residues. Written as DNA, the CDR3 is TGTGCCAGCAGCTTTCAGGGGAAGGATTCACCCCTCCACTTT. Encoded protein: CASSFQGKDSPLHF.

This chain links TRBV19 with TRBJ1-1; no definite D call. The CDR3 sequence is 14 residues long. From germline, CDR1 is LNHDA and CDR2 SQIVND (reference sequence). The germline V and J ends were trimmed by 5 bases and 0 bases, with 10 bases remaining between them. CDR3 loop: CASSLGNMNTEAFF. CDR3 nucleotides: TGTGCCAGTAGTTTGGGAAACATGAACACTGAAGCTTTCTTT.

A single count supports this clone. V usage is TRBV19 and J usage is TRBJ2-1; D gene unclear. CDR1 LNHDA and CDR2 SQIVND come from the germline V gene (reference sequence). Trimming took off 0 bases at V and 4 bases at J, with 10 bases between the two ends. The length of the CDR3 is 15 residues. As DNA, the CDR3 is TGTGCCAGTAGTATAGACTCATCAAAGTACAATGAGCAGTTCTTC. This sequence encodes CASSIDSSKYNEQFF.

The rearrangement links TRBV11-2 to TRBJ2-2, with D possibly matching TRBD1 (5 bases). CDR3 size: 15 residues. The V gene's germline CDR1 is SGHAT and CDR2 FQNNGV. Trimming took 5 bases from V and 5 from J, leaving 15 bases between them. DNA of the CDR3: TGTGCCAGCAGCAGATCCGTGGGGCGGACCGGGGAGCTGTTTTTT. As protein: CASSRSVGRTGELFF. Full variable domain (remainder filled in from reference TRBV11-2 and TRBJ2-2): EAGVAQSPRYKIIEKRQSVAFWCNPISGHATLYWYQQILGQGPKLLIQFQNNGVVDDSQLPKDRFSAERLKGVDSTLKIQPAKLEDSAVYLCASSRSVGRTGELFFGEGSRLTVL.

The CDR3, as DNA: TGTGCCACCAGTGATTCACCCCCCAGCCACAATGAGCAGTTCTTC. Amino acid sequence: CATSDSPPSHNEQFF. This sequence joins TRBV24-1 and TRBJ2-1; unclear D gene. Germline lookup yields CDR1 KGHDR and CDR2 SFDVKD. Trimming shortened V by 2 bases and J by 5 bases, and 12 bases separated the two germline ends. The CDR3 has 15 residues.

Comments on this clone: A much larger clone differs by one base, so this may be a read error. The chain links TRBV4-3 to TRBJ1-2; D call uncertain. The V gene's germline CDR1 is LGHNA and CDR2 YSLEER. Trimming cost V 0 bases and J 0 bases, with 5 bases left between them. The CDR3 has 14 amino acids. CDR3: CASSQDRTNYGYTF. CDR3 nucleotide sequence: TGCGCCAGCAGCCAAGACAGGACTAACTATGGCTACACCTTC.

In its sample, this clone was seen a few times. The V gene is TRBV2, the J gene TRBJ2-7, with D perhaps TRBD1 (6 bases). This CDR3 contains 13 residues. Trimming shortened V by 6 bases and J by 1 base, and 10 bases separated the two germline ends. Germline loops: CDR1 SNHLY, CDR2 FYNNEI. CDR3: CASSLGGSYEQYF. DNA for the CDR3: TGTGCCAGCAGCTTAGGGGGATCCTACGAGCAGTACTTC.

The chain is built from TRBV5-4 and TRBJ2-3, with TRBD2 matching 9 bases. After removal of 4 bases from V and 5 bases from J, the junction contained 5 bases not matched to a gene. This CDR3 comprises 14 residues. The V gene's germline CDR1 is SGHNT and CDR2 YYREEE (reference sequence). The CDR3 here is CASSLSGSLDTQYF. The DNA of the CDR3 is TGTGCCAGCAGCCTTAGCGGGAGTTTAGATACGCAGTATTTT. Filled out from reference TRBV5-4 and TRBJ2-3, the complete variable domain reads ETGVTQSPTHLIKTRGQQVTLRCSSQSGHNTVSWYQQALGQGPQFIFQYYREEENGRGNFPPRFSGLQFPNYSSELNVNALELDDSALYLCASSLSGSLDTQYFGPGTRLTVL.

This clone was detected only once. CDR3 protein: CASSLAGGTREQYF. The CDR3 DNA is TGTGCCAGCAGCCTAGCGGGAGGGACACGGGAGCAGTACTTC. The V gene is TRBV6-2 or TRBV6-3, the J gene TRBJ2-7, with 12 bases that match TRBD2. Trimming took 6 bases from V and 7 from J; bases not matched to a gene: 7. Germline V CDR1 and CDR2: MNHEY, SVGEGT. CDR3 length: 14 amino acids.

The V call is TRBV3-1 (or the pseudogene TRBV3-2), the J call TRBJ2-2; 10 bases are a match to TRBD2. V lost 5 bases and J lost 4; bases outside the gene matches: 4. CDR1 and CDR2 from the germline V gene are LGHDT and YNNKEL (reference sequence). The CDR3 covers 15 residues. The CDR3 bases are TGTGCCAGCAGCTCGGGACTAGCGACCACCGGGGAGCTGTTTTTT. It encodes CASSSGLATTGELFF.

V and J are TRBV27 and TRBJ2-5, with D unclear. CDR1 and CDR2 from the germline V gene are MNHEY and SMNVEV (reference sequence). Trimming cost V 0 bases and J 3 bases, with 8 bases left between them. This CDR3 has 14 amino acids. DNA of the CDR3: TGTGCCAGCAGTTTATCGTACAGAGAAGAGACCCAGTACTTC. This sequence encodes CASSLSYREETQYF.

This clone occurred once. CDR3 in DNA: TGTGCCACCCGCGGACAGCCGAGGGGCGAGCAGTACTTC. Translation: CATRGQPRGEQYF. The chain carries TRBV10-3 and TRBJ2-7; tentatively, D is TRBD1 (6 bases). The CDR3 contains 13 residues. V shed 10 bases and J shed 6 bases, with 19 bases lying between them. Germline V gives CDR1 ENHRY, CDR2 SYGVKD.

The chain links TRBV4-2 to TRBJ2-7; perhaps TRBD2 as D (5 bases). Trimming left V 1 base short and J 3 bases short, with 13 bases between. Germline V lookup: CDR1 LGHNA, CDR2 YNFKEQ. The CDR3 covers 15 residues. The CDR3 protein is CASSQGVGGLYEQYF. The CDR3 DNA follows: TGTGCCAGCAGCCAAGGGGTCGGAGGTCTCTACGAGCAGTACTTC.

This clone is a singleton in its sample. The V call is TRBV29-1, the J call TRBJ2-1; TRBD2 matches 9 bases. The ends lost 7 bases at V and 2 bases at J; junction bases unmatched: 3. Germline V gene lookup returns CDR1 SQVTM and CDR2 ANQGSEA. This CDR3 spans 13 amino acids. Here the CDR3 DNA reads TGCAGCGCGAGACTAGCGGCCTACAATGAGCAGTTCTTC. It translates to CSARLAAYNEQFF.

V usage is TRBV9 and J usage is TRBJ2-1; a possible D gene is TRBD2 (5 bases). Germline V gene lookup returns CDR1 SGDLS and CDR2 YYNGEE. The CDR3 has 17 residues. Trimming stripped 0 bases from V and 0 bases from J, with 13 bases between. CDR3 amino acids: CASSVEEEVSSYNEQFF. The CDR3 coding sequence is TGTGCCAGCAGCGTAGAAGAGGAGGTTAGCTCCTACAATGAGCAGTTCTTC.

This chain joins TRBV5-1 and TRBJ2-1; D not resolved. The germline V and J ends were trimmed by 0 bases and 8 bases, with 15 bases remaining between them. The germline V gene has CDR1 SGHRS and CDR2 YFSETQ. This CDR3 is 15 amino acids long. The CDR3 sequence: CASSLVGRRTDEQFF. The DNA of the CDR3 is TGCGCCAGCAGCTTGGTAGGCAGGCGAACCGATGAGCAGTTCTTC.

The V gene is TRBV28, the J gene TRBJ2-2; no firm D call. V was pared by 5 bases and J by 1 base, with 11 bases between. Germline CDR1 and CDR2: MDHEN and SYDVKM. The CDR3 loop spans 15 amino acids. The chain's CDR3 is CASSPEVVNTGELFF. CDR3 nucleotides: TGTGCCAGCAGTCCCGAGGTGGTGAACACCGGGGAGCTGTTTTTT.

The J gene is TRBJ2-3, the V gene TRBV4-1; 8 bases agree with TRBD2. The CDR3 is 17 residues long. The germline CDR1 and CDR2 sequences are MGHRA and YSYEKL. Germline trimming cut 1 base from V and 3 bases from J; bases unmatched to any gene: 9. As DNA, the CDR3 is TGCGCCAGCAGCCAAGCTATATCCGGGACTAGGACAGATACGCAGTATTTT. Residues: CASSQAISGTRTDTQYF.

The chain combines TRBV7-3 with TRBJ1-6; no clear D. Trimming shortened V by 5 bases and J by 0 bases, and 17 bases separated the two germline ends. The CDR3 extends over 18 amino acids. The V gene's germline CDR1 is SGHTA and CDR2 FQGTGA. The CDR3 reads CASSDTVGNHSYNSPLHF. CDR3 bases: TGTGCCAGCAGCGATACCGTGGGGAATCACTCCTATAATTCACCCCTCCACTTT.

The chain is built from TRBV7-2 and TRBJ2-5; 10 bases fit TRBD2. The germline V gene has CDR1 SGHTA and CDR2 FQGNSA. The J segment lost 2 bases and the V segment lost 5 bases, leaving 2 bases of the junction unmatched. This CDR3 is 14 amino acids long. The CDR3 bases are TGTGCCAGCAGCCGGACTAGCGGACAAGAGACCCAGTACTTC. This gives the protein CASSRTSGQETQYF.

In this sample, this clone turned up a few times. The chain links TRBV3-1 (or the pseudogene TRBV3-2) to TRBJ2-5; D unresolved. The germline gives CDR1 LGHDT, CDR2 YNNKEL (reference sequence). The CDR3 contains 13 residues. Trimming stripped 1 base from V and 7 bases from J, with 10 bases between. CDR3 region: CASSQVGQSTQYF. The DNA for the CDR3 is TGTGCCAGCAGCCAAGTTGGCCAATCGACCCAGTACTTC.

As DNA, the CDR3 is TGTGCCACCAGCAGAGACAGGGGACGGCCCCAGCATTTT. Amino acid sequence: CATSRDRGRPQHF. The rearrangement uses TRBV15 and TRBJ1-5; D is possibly TRBD1 (6 bases). With 0 bases removed from V and 9 bases from J, the gap between germline ends came to 9 bases. CDR1 is LNHNV, CDR2 YYDKDF, per germline (reference sequence). The CDR3 has 13 amino acids.